This T cell receptor (beta chain) was recorded in a study of cytomegalovirus exposure and HLA in healthy donors. Study overall: Falling in the Caucasian-associated ancestry cluster were 81% of approximately 410 genotyped donors. General study findings and limits: TCR beta chain V- and J-gene trimming was linked, in a later analysis, to a missense variant in DCLRE1C. In a later analysis, parvovirus B19, influenza, CMV and Epstein-Barr virus appeared linked to several top co-occurrence clusters.

Comments on this clone: The antigen remains undetermined.

Primers included in the PCR were 60 Vbeta and 13 Jbeta primers. In the authors' methods: Unique TCR beta chains totaled some 81 million in a later count, with approximately 10 million of them shared. The assay was immunoSEQ multiplex PCR, and TCRdb's table has in-frame clones only and misses some. V, J and clone size are those of that table, while D and trimming were read from the DNA. Of roughly 93,000 clones listed, under 80% were seen once; the top ten hold 1.8%. CDR1 and CDR2 from the germline V gene are MNHEY and SVGAGI. Trimming at V came to 5 bases and at J to 8 bases, leaving 1 base not matched to a gene. The CDR3 contains 11 residues.

The source is a male donor in good health and CMV-seronegative. V usage is TRBV6-5 and J usage is TRBJ1-1, with 8 bases matching TRBD1. Material for sequencing was PBMCs. CDR3 nucleotides: TGTGCCAGCAGTCGGACAGGGGAAGCTTTCTTT. Translated, it gives CASSRTGEAFF.